The source of this T cell receptor beta chain is a study of T-cell reconstitution after alpha-beta-depleted transplantation in children. Study-wide points: Reportedly, alpha-beta T cells present about two months post-transplant originated from several hundred expanded clones of graft origin. It was surviving recipient T cells and thymic progenitors that gave some patients high TCRbeta diversity at day 60. Newly produced T cells mostly accounted for T-cell counts and diversity one year post-transplant.

Details on this clonotype: The antigen remains unidentified.

It was with unique molecular identifiers that the TCRbeta library was prepared. TCRdb re-derived calls from the PCR reads in MiXCR, one entry per CDR3 protein. Here the sample spans fewer than 750,000 distinct CDR3 sequences, roughly 23% being singletons. The germline CDR1 and CDR2 sequences are SNHLY and FYNNEI. The CDR3 contains 15 residues. The chain is built from TRBV2 and TRBJ2-1; maybe TRBD2 (5 bases). Sequencing was performed on PBMCs, mostly from graft donor cells, taken 360 days after TCRalphabeta/CD19-depleted stem cell transplant. This receptor was obtained from a boy younger than two who had a stem cell transplant for acute myeloid leukemia, so the T cells may come from the graft donor. The CDR3 bases are TGTACCTGCAGTTCACGGGGTGGCTCCTACAATGAGCAGTTCTTC. Protein product: CTCSSRGGSYNEQFF.